The 21 T cell receptor beta chains below were found in one sample sequenced in a study of T cell repertoires and HLA-DP antigens. Generated by immunoSEQ multiplex PCR, the TCRdb table keeps only in-frame clones and is missing some. The table records approximately 100,000 clones, around 86% of them present only once. The antigens for these receptors are not known. The specimen was CD4+ T cells from PBMCs. All receptors derive from a man aged 50 to 59 in good health and CMV-seronegative.

The V gene is TRBV25-1, the J gene TRBJ1-3, with D perhaps TRBD1 (6 bases). Trimming left V 1 base short and J 1 base short, with 11 bases between. Germline-derived CDR1 and CDR2 are MGHDK and SYGVNS. The CDR3 is 16 residues long. The CDR3 loop reads CASSEWGRTSGNTIYF. The CDR3 nucleotides read TGTGCCAGCAGTGAATGGGGGCGAACTTCTGGAAACACCATATATTTT.

The V gene is TRBV28, the J gene TRBJ1-2; 10 bases match TRBD1. Germline lookup yields CDR1 MDHEN and CDR2 SYDVKM. CDR3 length: 16 amino acids. V lost 1 base to trimming and J lost 4 bases; unmatched junction nucleotides: 6. This CDR3 reads CASSLYETGGRYGYTF. In DNA, the CDR3 is TGTGCCAGCAGTTTATATGAGACAGGGGGCCGCTATGGCTACACCTTC.

The table lists this clone with a few counts. This chain connects TRBV5-1 to TRBJ2-5, with D perhaps matching TRBD2 (5 bases). The CDR3 is 12 amino acids. Deletions cut 6 bases from V and 4 bases from J, with 10 bases between. Germline V gene lookup returns CDR1 SGHRS and CDR2 YFSETQ. CDR3 protein: CASKREGETQYF. The CDR3 DNA sequence: TGCGCCAGCAAGAGGGAAGGAGAGACCCAGTACTTC.

The chain joins TRBV29-1 to TRBJ2-1; no clear D gene. With 7 bases removed from V and 5 bases from J, the gap between germline ends came to 6 bases. The CDR3 runs 10 residues. The germline CDR1 and CDR2 sequences are SQVTM and ANQGSEA. The CDR3 DNA reads TGCAGCGCAGGAGACAATGAGCAGTTCTTC. Residues: CSAGDNEQFF.

The chain employs TRBV11-2 and TRBJ1-1; D call uncertain. The CDR3 runs 15 residues. The V gene's germline CDR1 is SGHAT and CDR2 FQNNGV. The V gene lost 3 bases and the J gene lost 1 base, with 12 bases spanning the gap. CDR3 nucleotide sequence: TGTGCCAGCAGCTTCCGCGGAGAGAGGAACACTGAAGCTTTCTTT. Its protein is CASSFRGERNTEAFF.

The chain is built from TRBV9 and TRBJ2-1, with D hard to call. V was shortened by 0 bases and J by 8 bases, with 15 bases between the two germline ends. This CDR3 region has 15 residues. CDR1 and CDR2 (germline): SGDLS, YYNGEE. The CDR3 here is CASSVGTGPIDEQFF. The CDR3 coding sequence is TGTGCCAGCAGCGTAGGGACGGGCCCTATCGATGAGCAGTTCTTC.

CDR3 sequence reads: CASSQFGGAGSENTGELFF. CDR3 bases: TGTGCCAGCAGCCAATTCGGCGGGGCAGGGTCCGAAAACACCGGGGAGCTGTTTTTT. The V and J genes are TRBV4-2 and TRBJ2-2, with D possibly TRBD2 on 6 matching bases. The germline V gene encodes CDR1 LGHNA and CDR2 YNFKEQ. V was pared by 2 bases and J by 2 bases, with 21 bases between. The length of the CDR3 is 19 residues.

This clone was counted a few times. The chain recombines TRBV6-6 with TRBJ1-2; D perhaps matches TRBD1 (5 bases). The CDR3 sequence is 14 residues long. Germline lookup yields CDR1 MNHNY and CDR2 SVGAGI (reference sequence). Trimming shortened V by 4 bases and J by 1 base, and 10 bases separated the two germline ends. CDR3 protein: CASSLTEFNYGYTF. The CDR3 DNA is TGTGCCAGCAGTTTGACAGAATTTAACTATGGCTACACCTTC.

The chain has TRBV10-2 and TRBJ1-3; 7 nucleotides line up with TRBD1. The germline V gene has CDR1 WSHSY and CDR2 SAAADI. V shed 7 bases, J shed 0 bases, and the junction held 3 bases outside the gene matches. The CDR3 covers 14 residues. This CDR3 is CASTSGGSGNTIYF. The CDR3, as DNA: TGCGCCAGCACCTCAGGGGGCTCTGGAAACACCATATATTTT.

V gene TRBV7-2 combines with J gene TRBJ2-3, with TRBD1 identical over 7 bases. The CDR3 contains 15 residues. J lost 1 base, V lost 2 bases, and 3 bases had no gene match. Germline V lookup: CDR1 SGHTA, CDR2 FQGNSA. The CDR3 loop is CASSLQTGGTDTQYF. DNA of the CDR3: TGTGCCAGCAGCTTACAAACAGGGGGCACAGATACGCAGTATTTT.

The rearrangement joins TRBV11-2 to TRBJ1-1; D remains unclear. Germline loops: CDR1 SGHAT, CDR2 FQNNGV. V was pared by 4 bases and J by 2 bases, with 14 bases between. The CDR3 consists of 15 residues. In DNA, the CDR3 is TGTGCCAGCAGCTCGACCTTGAGGAGAAACACTGAAGCTTTCTTT. This encodes CASSSTLRRNTEAFF.

This clone has a single count. The chain carries TRBV28 and TRBJ2-3; 15 nucleotides line up with TRBD2. With V trimmed by 1 base and J by 6 bases, 2 bases remained unmatched. CDR1 and CDR2 (germline): MDHEN, SYDVKM. The CDR3 contains 16 residues. CDR3 loop: CASSLLGTSGRDTQYF. CDR3 nucleotide sequence: TGTGCCAGCAGTTTATTGGGGACTAGCGGGAGGGATACGCAGTATTTT.

This clone was counted at least ten times. V usage is TRBV5-4 and J usage is TRBJ2-7; possible D gene TRBD2, 6 bases. CDR1 is SGHNT, CDR2 YYREEE, per germline (reference sequence). The CDR3 consists of 15 residues. Trimming left V 5 bases short and J 0 bases short, with 15 bases between. The CDR3 here is CASSTGTLSSYEQYF. The CDR3 DNA reads TGTGCCAGCAGTACCGGGACTCTTAGCTCCTACGAGCAGTACTTC.

This chain joins TRBV7-2 and TRBJ1-4; a weak D match, TRBD1 (5 bases). Germline V gene lookup returns CDR1 SGHTA and CDR2 FQGNSA. The germline V and J ends were trimmed by 1 base and 7 bases, with 10 bases remaining between them. This CDR3 region has 14 residues. CDR3: CASSLDRSSEKLFF. In DNA, the CDR3 is TGTGCCAGCAGCTTAGACAGGTCGTCTGAAAAACTGTTTTTT.

The chain couples TRBV11-1 to TRBJ2-5; D is unclear. CDR1 is SGHAT, CDR2 FQDESV, per germline (reference sequence). V lost 4 bases, J lost 5 bases, and 17 bases lay in between. The CDR3 spans 15 residues. CDR3 residues: CASSSREFKGETQYF. In DNA, the CDR3 is TGTGCCAGCAGCTCTAGAGAATTCAAGGGCGAGACCCAGTACTTC. The full variable domain, rest sourced from reference TRBV11-1 and TRBJ2-5, is EAEVAQSPRYKITEKSQAVAFWCDPISGHATLYWYRQILGQGPELLVQFQDESVVDDSQLPKDRFSAERLKGVDSTLKIQPAELGDSAMYLCASSSREFKGETQYFGPGTRLLVL.

This chain connects TRBV9 to TRBJ1-3, with 7 bases fitting TRBD1. Per germline, CDR1 SGDLS and CDR2 YYNGEE. The CDR3 contains 15 residues. The V and J ends lost 0 bases and 0 bases, in that order; junction bases with no gene match: 0. The DNA of the CDR3 is TGTGCCAGCAGCGTAGGGACAGGCTCTGGAAACACCATATATTTT. Translated, it gives CASSVGTGSGNTIYF. The variable domain in full, completed from reference TRBV9 and TRBJ1-3, reads DSGVTQTPKHLITATGQRVTLRCSPRSGDLSVYWYQQSLDQGLQFLIQYYNGEERAKGNILERFSAQQFPDLHSELNLSSLELGDSALYFCASSVGTGSGNTIYFGEGSWLTVV.

This clone was counted a single time. The rearrangement joins TRBV11-2 to TRBJ2-7; 7 positions agree with TRBD1. The CDR3 loop spans 14 amino acids. V lost 2 bases, J lost 7 bases, and 8 bases stayed unmatched. Germline CDR1 SGHAT, CDR2 FQNNGV. For the CDR3, the DNA is TGTGCCAGCAGCTTACAGAGACAGGGAAAGGAGCAGTACTTC. This translates into CASSLQRQGKEQYF.

The rearrangement links TRBV7-2 to TRBJ2-7; D is perhaps TRBD1 (6 bases). V was clipped by 3 bases and J by 3 bases, with 9 bases between them. Per germline, CDR1 SGHTA and CDR2 FQGNSA. There are 13 residues in the CDR3. The CDR3 DNA reads TGTGCCAGCAGCTTTGAAGGGGGCTACGAGCAGTACTTC. Its translation: CASSFEGGYEQYF.

The rearrangement links TRBV2 to TRBJ1-6; 7 bases agree with TRBD1. V shed 10 bases, J shed 7 bases, and the junction held 13 bases outside the gene matches. The CDR3 is 15 amino acids. Germline loops: CDR1 SNHLY, CDR2 FYNNEI. The CDR3 reads CATGRVTGWNSPLHF. The CDR3 region has the DNA TGTGCCACCGGACGGGTGACAGGGTGGAATTCACCCCTCCACTTT.

The V and J genes are TRBV7-8 and TRBJ1-3, with a tentative D call TRBD1 (5 bases). The CDR3 consists of 16 residues. Germline lookup yields CDR1 SGHVS and CDR2 FQNEAQ. The V end lost 5 bases, the J end lost 1 base, and 15 bases lay between the germline ends. The CDR3 loop is CASSLAGDYSGNTIYF. Here the CDR3 DNA reads TGTGCCAGCAGCCTCGCGGGGGACTATTCTGGAAACACCATATATTTT.

The CDR3, as DNA: TGTGCCAGCAGTGTGACAGGGCCCTACGAGCAGTACTTC. It codes for CASSVTGPYEQYF. This chain links TRBV6-1 with TRBJ2-7, with 7 bases aligning to TRBD1. Germline loops: CDR1 MNHNS, CDR2 SASEGT. The ends lost 4 bases at V and 2 bases at J; junction bases unmatched: 2. The CDR3 extends over 13 amino acids.